Following are 3 T cell receptor beta chains from one sample sequenced in a study of blood T cell repertoires in COVID-19. Clones were read by immunoSEQ multiplex PCR, and TCRdb kept only the in-frame ones, dropping some. This sample has roughly 230,000 clones, with approximately 90% found just once. The sample taken for sequencing was peripheral blood. These receptors were taken from a man between 65 and 85 years old with acute or convalescent COVID-19.

The DNA of the CDR3 is TGTGCCAGCTCACCTCCAGACAGGGGGGGAATTCAGTACTTC. Protein product: CASSPPDRGGIQYF. The rearrangement uses TRBV18 and TRBJ2-4; 9 bases agree with TRBD1. This CDR3 comprises 14 residues. After removal of 3 bases from V and 10 bases from J, the junction contained 7 bases not matched to a gene. Germline values: CDR1 KGHSH, CDR2 LQKENI.

This chain connects TRBV6-6 to TRBJ1-1; 8 nucleotides line up with TRBD1. This CDR3 region has 14 residues. Germline V gives CDR1 MNHNY, CDR2 SVGAGI (reference sequence). The V segment lost 6 bases and the J segment 6 bases; nucleotides outside the gene matches: 9. The CDR3 here is CASRAGTGGAEAFF. For the CDR3, the DNA is TGTGCCAGCAGAGCAGGGACAGGCGGGGCTGAAGCTTTCTTT.

The chain is built from TRBV12-3 or TRBV12-4 and TRBJ1-1, with a possible D match to TRBD1 (5 bases). The V end was cut by 8 bases, the J end by 6 bases, with 16 bases between. CDR3 length equals 13 residues. The CDR3 is CASLLGGRSEAFF. The CDR3 coding sequence is TGTGCCAGCCTCCTTGGGGGGAGATCTGAAGCTTTCTTT.